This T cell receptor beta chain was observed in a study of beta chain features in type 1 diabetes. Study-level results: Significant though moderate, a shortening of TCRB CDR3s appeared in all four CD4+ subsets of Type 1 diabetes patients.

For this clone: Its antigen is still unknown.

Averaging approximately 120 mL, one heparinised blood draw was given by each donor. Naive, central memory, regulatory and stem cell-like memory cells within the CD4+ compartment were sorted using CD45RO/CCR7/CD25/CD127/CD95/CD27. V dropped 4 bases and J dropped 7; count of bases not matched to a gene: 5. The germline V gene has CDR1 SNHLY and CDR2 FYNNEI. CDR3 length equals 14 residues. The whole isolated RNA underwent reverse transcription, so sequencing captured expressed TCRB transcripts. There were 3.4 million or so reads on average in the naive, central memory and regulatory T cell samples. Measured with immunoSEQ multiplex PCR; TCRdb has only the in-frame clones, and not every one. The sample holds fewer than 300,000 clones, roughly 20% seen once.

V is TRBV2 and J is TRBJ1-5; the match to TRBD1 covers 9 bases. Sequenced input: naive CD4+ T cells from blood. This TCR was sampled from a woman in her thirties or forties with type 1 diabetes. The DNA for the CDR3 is TGTGCCAGCAGTGTCCGGGACAGGGACCAGCCCCAGCATTTT. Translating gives CASSVRDRDQPQHF.